Listed here are 14 T cell receptor beta chains from one sample, sequenced in a study of T cell repertoires in cytomegalovirus infection. Their target antigens are unknown. TCRdb reprocessed the reads via MiXCR and lists one record per CDR3 protein. The table has tens of thousands of distinct CDR3 sequences, 20% seen once. The sequencing sample was made of PBMCs, sequenced either directly or after in vitro stimulation (not recorded which). These receptors all stem from a human donor in good health (CMV status not recorded). Some clones in this sample may be carry-over from other donors' samples.

This clonotype was seen at least ten times. The genes are TRBV7-9 and TRBJ2-7, with D perhaps TRBD1 or TRBD2 (5 bases each). Between the trimmed V and J ends, which lost 5 bases and 6 bases, there was a span of 14 bases. This CDR3 comprises 13 residues. Germline assignment: CDR1 SEHNR and CDR2 FQNEAQ (reference sequence). The CDR3 protein is CASSRDEGAEQYF. CDR3 sequence (DNA): TGTGCCAGCAGCCGGGACGAAGGGGCCGAGCAGTACTTC. The full variable domain, its missing parts supplied by reference TRBV7-9 and TRBJ2-7, is DTGVSQNPRHKITKRGQNVTFRCDPISEHNRLYWYRQTLGQGPEFLTYFQNEAQLEKSRLLSDRFSAERPKGSFSTLEIQRTEQGDSAMYLCASSRDEGAEQYFGPGTRLTVT.

At least ten counts were recorded for this clonotype. J is TRBJ1-2 and V is TRBV5-4; TRBD1 is a possible D gene (6 bases). Germline V gene lookup returns CDR1 SGHNT and CDR2 YYREEE (reference sequence). The CDR3 is 15 amino acids. The germline V and J ends were trimmed by 0 bases and 8 bases, with 17 bases remaining between them. CDR3 nucleotides: TGTGCCAGCAGCTTGGCCCGGGGGGCTTACGGGGGCTACACCTTC. Its translation is CASSLARGAYGGYTF.

This clonotype was detected ten times or more. The chain uses TRBV7-8 and TRBJ2-2; the D gene is possibly TRBD2 (6 bases). Trimming took 5 bases from V and 6 from J, leaving 10 bases between them. Germline CDR1 and CDR2: SGHVS and FQNEAQ. CDR3 length: 13 residues. CDR3 sequence reads: CASSPAGSGELFF. Here the CDR3 DNA reads TGTGCCAGCAGCCCGGCGGGGTCCGGGGAGCTGTTTTTT. The full variable domain, in which reference TRBV7-8 and TRBJ2-2 provide the parts outside the CDR3, is GAGVSQSPRYKVAKRGQDVALRCDPISGHVSLFWYQQALGQGPEFLTYFQNEAQLDKSGLPSDRFFAERPEGSVSTLKIQRTQQEDSAVYLCASSPAGSGELFFGEGSRLTVL.

The sample holds many counts of this clonotype. The chain has TRBV7-2 and TRBJ1-6; D is ambiguous. CDR3 length: 15 amino acids. Trimming left V 2 bases short and J 5 bases short, with 10 bases between. The germline V gene has CDR1 SGHTA and CDR2 FQGNSA. CDR3 protein: CASSLRRSDNSPLHF. The CDR3 DNA follows: TGTGCCAGCAGCTTAAGACGGAGTGATAATTCACCCCTCCACTTT. Full variable domain (outside the CDR3, taken from reference TRBV7-2 and TRBJ1-6): GAGVSQSPSNKVTEKGKDVELRCDPISGHTALYWYRQSLGQGLEFLIYFQGNSAPDKSGLPSDRFSAERTGGSVSTLTIQRTQQEDSAVYLCASSLRRSDNSPLHFGNGTRLTVT.

The chain combines TRBV27 with TRBJ1-1; D is ambiguous. The V end was cut by 5 bases, the J end by 0 bases, with 13 bases between. Germline V gives CDR1 MNHEY, CDR2 SMNVEV (reference sequence). This CDR3 has 15 amino acids. CDR3 sequence (DNA): TGTGCCAGCAGTCCCCTACAGAAAATGAACACTGAAGCTTTCTTT. Amino acid sequence: CASSPLQKMNTEAFF.

In this sample, this clonotype turned up many times. V is TRBV7-2 and J is TRBJ2-3; D is possibly TRBD1 (5 bases). The CDR3 totals 16 residues. From germline, CDR1 is SGHTA and CDR2 FQGNSA. Trimming shortened V by 2 bases and J by 4 bases, and 16 bases separated the two germline ends. CDR3 sequence reads: CASSLKGWGMADTQYF. DNA of the CDR3: TGTGCCAGCAGCTTAAAGGGGTGGGGTATGGCAGATACGCAGTATTTT.

This clonotype turned up a few times. The V call is TRBV2, the J call TRBJ1-2; 7 nucleotides match TRBD1. Germline V lookup: CDR1 SNHLY, CDR2 FYNNEI. With 3 bases clipped from V and 3 bases from J, the junction kept 1 base outside the gene matches. The CDR3 has 13 residues. In DNA form, the CDR3 reads TGTGCCAGCAGTGACAGGGGGGACTATGGCTACACCTTC. It specifies CASSDRGDYGYTF.

The genes are TRBV2 and TRBJ1-1, with TRBD1 as a possible D gene (6 bases). V was cut by 8 bases and J by 4 bases, with 11 bases left in between. The germline gives CDR1 SNHLY, CDR2 FYNNEI. This CDR3 has 12 residues. CDR3 protein: CASAGEFTEAFF. For the CDR3, the DNA is TGTGCCAGCGCAGGGGAATTCACTGAAGCTTTCTTT.

This clonotype was detected many times. This chain uses TRBV7-2 with TRBJ1-5; D is unresolved. CDR3 length: 13 amino acids. V was pared by 6 bases and J by 0 bases, with 6 bases between. Germline CDR1 SGHTA, CDR2 FQGNSA. The CDR3, as DNA: TGTGCCAGCAGTTGGAGTAGCAATCAGCCCCAGCATTTT. Translation: CASSWSSNQPQHF. Combining the CDR3 with reference TRBV7-2 and TRBJ1-5 gives the whole variable domain GAGVSQSPSNKVTEKGKDVELRCDPISGHTALYWYRQSLGQGLEFLIYFQGNSAPDKSGLPSDRFSAERTGGSVSTLTIQRTQQEDSAVYLCASSWSSNQPQHFGDGTRLSIL.

There are a few counts of this clonotype. V and J are TRBV12-3 or TRBV12-4 and TRBJ2-2, with D perhaps matching TRBD1 or TRBD2 (5 bases each). Trimming pared 3 bases from V and 4 bases from J, leaving 15 bases between. CDR3 size: 16 residues. The CDR3 DNA sequence: TGTGCCAGCAGTTTTTTTCGGGGCCACCTCACCGGGGAGCTGTTTTTT. This encodes CASSFFRGHLTGELFF.

In this sample, this clonotype turned up a few times. The chain joins TRBV28 to TRBJ2-7; D is perhaps TRBD1 or TRBD2 (5 bases each). The CDR3 has 13 residues. Trimming cost V 3 bases and J 2 bases, with 8 bases left between them. The germline CDR1 and CDR2 sequences are MDHEN and SYDVKM. The CDR3 coding sequence is TGTGCCAGCAGTTTGAGGGGAACCTACGAGCAGTACTTC. It codes for CASSLRGTYEQYF.

This clonotype came up many times. This rearrangement joins TRBV7-2 to TRBJ2-5, with 7 bases lining up with TRBD2. This CDR3 spans 14 amino acids. With 4 bases clipped from V and 5 bases from J, the junction kept 7 bases outside the gene matches. The V gene's germline CDR1 is SGHTA and CDR2 FQGNSA. CDR3 nucleotide sequence: TGTGCCAGCAGCTATCGCGGGGGAAGGGAGACCCAGTACTTC. Its protein is CASSYRGGRETQYF. Combining the CDR3 with reference TRBV7-2 and TRBJ2-5 gives the whole variable domain GAGVSQSPSNKVTEKGKDVELRCDPISGHTALYWYRQSLGQGLEFLIYFQGNSAPDKSGLPSDRFSAERTGGSVSTLTIQRTQQEDSAVYLCASSYRGGRETQYFGPGTRLLVL.

This clonotype was recorded at least ten times. The chain links TRBV12-3 or TRBV12-4 to TRBJ2-1; D not resolved. V lost 1 base, J lost 7 bases, and 8 bases lay in between. The CDR3 extends over 13 amino acids. CDR3 DNA sequence: TGTGCCAGCAGTTTAGTGCTGGGGAATGAGCAGTTCTTC. It codes for CASSLVLGNEQFF.

The chain combines TRBV2 with TRBJ2-3, with D possibly being TRBD1 (5 bases). CDR1 SNHLY and CDR2 FYNNEI come from the germline V gene. The CDR3 loop spans 12 amino acids. Trimming took off 6 bases at V and 6 bases at J, with 10 bases between the two ends. The chain's CDR3 is CASSAGWDTQYF. In DNA form, the CDR3 reads TGTGCCAGCAGCGCAGGGTGGGATACGCAGTATTTT.